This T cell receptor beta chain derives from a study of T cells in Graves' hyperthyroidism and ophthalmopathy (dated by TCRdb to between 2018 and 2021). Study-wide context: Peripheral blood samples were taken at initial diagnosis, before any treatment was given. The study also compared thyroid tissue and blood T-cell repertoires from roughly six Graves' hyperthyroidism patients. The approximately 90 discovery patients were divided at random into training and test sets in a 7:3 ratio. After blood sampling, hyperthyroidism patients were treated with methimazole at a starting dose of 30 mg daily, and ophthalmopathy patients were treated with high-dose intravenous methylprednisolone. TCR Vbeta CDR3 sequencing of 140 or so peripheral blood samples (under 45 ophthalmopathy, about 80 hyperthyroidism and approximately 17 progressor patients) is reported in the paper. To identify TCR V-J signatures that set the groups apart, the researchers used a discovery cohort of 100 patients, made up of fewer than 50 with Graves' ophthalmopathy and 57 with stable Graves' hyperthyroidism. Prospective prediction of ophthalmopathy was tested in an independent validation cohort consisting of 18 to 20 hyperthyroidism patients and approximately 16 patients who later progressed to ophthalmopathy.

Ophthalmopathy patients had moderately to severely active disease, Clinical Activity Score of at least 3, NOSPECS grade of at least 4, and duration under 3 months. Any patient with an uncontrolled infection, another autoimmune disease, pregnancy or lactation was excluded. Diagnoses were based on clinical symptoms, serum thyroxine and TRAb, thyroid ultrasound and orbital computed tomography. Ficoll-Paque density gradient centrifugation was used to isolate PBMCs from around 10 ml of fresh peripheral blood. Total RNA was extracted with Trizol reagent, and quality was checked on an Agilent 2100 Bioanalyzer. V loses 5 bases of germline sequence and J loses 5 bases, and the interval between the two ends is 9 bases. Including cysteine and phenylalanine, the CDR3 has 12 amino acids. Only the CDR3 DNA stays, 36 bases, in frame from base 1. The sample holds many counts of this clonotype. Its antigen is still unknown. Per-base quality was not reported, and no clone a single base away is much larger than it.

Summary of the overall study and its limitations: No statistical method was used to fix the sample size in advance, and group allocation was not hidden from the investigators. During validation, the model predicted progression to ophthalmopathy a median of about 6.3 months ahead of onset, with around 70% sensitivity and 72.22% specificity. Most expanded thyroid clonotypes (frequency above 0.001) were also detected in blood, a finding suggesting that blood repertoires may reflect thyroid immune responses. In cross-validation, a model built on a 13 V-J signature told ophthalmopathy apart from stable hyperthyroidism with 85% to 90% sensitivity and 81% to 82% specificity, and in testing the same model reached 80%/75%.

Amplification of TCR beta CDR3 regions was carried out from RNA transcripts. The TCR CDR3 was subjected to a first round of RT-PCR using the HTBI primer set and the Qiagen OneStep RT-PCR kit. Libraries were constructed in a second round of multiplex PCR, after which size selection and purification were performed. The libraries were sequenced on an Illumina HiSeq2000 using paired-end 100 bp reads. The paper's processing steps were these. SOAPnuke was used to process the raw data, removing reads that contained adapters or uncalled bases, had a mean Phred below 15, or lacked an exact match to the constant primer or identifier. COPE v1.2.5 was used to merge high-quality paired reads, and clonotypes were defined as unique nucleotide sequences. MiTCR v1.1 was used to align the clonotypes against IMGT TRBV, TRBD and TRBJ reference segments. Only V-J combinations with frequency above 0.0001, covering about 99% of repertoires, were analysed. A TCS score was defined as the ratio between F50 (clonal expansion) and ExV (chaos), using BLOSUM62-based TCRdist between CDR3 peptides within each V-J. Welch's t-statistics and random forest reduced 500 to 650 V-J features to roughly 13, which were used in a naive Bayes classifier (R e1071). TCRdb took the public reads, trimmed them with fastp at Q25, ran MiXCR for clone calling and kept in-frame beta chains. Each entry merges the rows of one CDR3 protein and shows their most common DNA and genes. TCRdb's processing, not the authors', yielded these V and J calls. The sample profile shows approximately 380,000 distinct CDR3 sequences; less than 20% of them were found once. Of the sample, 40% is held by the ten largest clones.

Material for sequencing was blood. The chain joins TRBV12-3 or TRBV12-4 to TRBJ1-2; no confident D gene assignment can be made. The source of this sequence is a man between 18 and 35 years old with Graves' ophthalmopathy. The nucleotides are TGTGCCAGCAGTGAAATCACTTATGGCTACACCTTC. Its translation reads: CASSEITYGYTF.